This paragraph covers one T cell receptor beta chain sequence. Its antigen remains unidentified. Relapse was seen in all patients after autologous stem cell transplantation, and brentuximab vedotin exposure was variable. Complete response, partial response or progressive disease was recorded as best response. The sample is drawn from a study of PD-1 blockade in classical Hodgkin lymphoma. General study results and limits: The CD4+ diversity rise by C4D1 was clearest in complete responders. Undefined causes, possibly disease activity or prior therapy, underlie the repertoire differences. Lower baseline TCR diversity was reported for newly diagnosed patients than for healthy donors.

Measured with immunoSEQ multiplex PCR; TCRdb has only the in-frame clones, and not every one. The profile shows 95,000 or so clones, approximately 83% of them singletons. Sequenced here: peripheral blood mononuclear cells (PBMCs), sampled at baseline. The TCR comes from a human donor with classical Hodgkin lymphoma.

This CDR3 reads CASSPLTREYLETQYF. The CDR3 bases are TGTGCCAGCTCACCACTGACACGGGAGTATCTGGAGACCCAGTACTTC. The V and J genes are TRBV18 and TRBJ2-5; D perhaps matches TRBD2 (6 bases). The CDR3 loop spans 16 amino acids. Deletions cut 1 base from V and 5 bases from J, with 17 bases between. Germline CDR1 and CDR2: KGHSH and LQKENI.